The 15 T cell receptor beta chains in this list originate from one sample, sequenced in a study of cytomegalovirus exposure and HLA in healthy donors. The study ran its PCR with 60 Vbeta and 13 Jbeta primers. Libraries were prepared by immunoSEQ multiplex PCR; TCRdb keeps only in-frame clonotypes and omits some of them. The sample includes roughly 130,000 clones, just under 80% of them seen just once. What was sequenced was PBMCs. All receptors come from a man aged 25-45 years in good health and CMV-seronegative.

The chain uses TRBV7-2 and TRBJ2-7, with 7 positions matching TRBD1. Trimming cost V 5 bases and J 3 bases; bases outside gene matches: 10. The CDR3 extends over 15 amino acids. Germline CDR1 reads SGHTA; CDR2 reads FQGNSA. The CDR3 sequence is CASSPSRDSYYEQYF. The CDR3 DNA is TGTGCCAGCAGCCCCAGCCGGGACAGCTACTACGAGCAGTACTTC.

The chain joins TRBV4-3 to TRBJ2-1; 7 nucleotides line up with TRBD2. With V trimmed by 0 bases and J by 4 bases, 6 bases remained unmatched. Germline V gene sequence: CDR1 LGHNA, CDR2 YSLEER. The CDR3 is 16 residues long. The CDR3 loop reads CASSQDSSGLYNEQFF. In DNA, the CDR3 is TGCGCCAGCAGCCAAGATTCTAGCGGCTTATACAATGAGCAGTTCTTC.

This chain connects TRBV4-1 to TRBJ1-6; TRBD1 matches 7 bases. This CDR3 has 17 residues. Trimming at V came to 0 bases and at J to 5 bases, leaving 7 bases not matched to a gene. Germline V gene lookup returns CDR1 MGHRA and CDR2 YSYEKL. The CDR3 region is CASSQDTAGTDNSPLHF. CDR3 bases: TGCGCCAGCAGCCAAGATACCGCCGGGACAGATAATTCACCCCTCCACTTT.

The V gene is TRBV27, the J gene TRBJ1-1; D remains ambiguous. Germline V CDR1 and CDR2: MNHEY, SMNVEV (reference sequence). The CDR3 contains 14 residues. V was shortened by 3 bases and J by 0 bases, with 8 bases between the two germline ends. Here the CDR3 DNA reads TGTGCCAGCAGTTTGGGCAAAGTGAACACTGAAGCTTTCTTT. Translation: CASSLGKVNTEAFF.

This clone was picked up a small number of times. The chain combines TRBV10-3 with TRBJ2-7; TRBD1 agrees at 12 bases. CDR1 ENHRY and CDR2 SYGVKD come from the germline V gene. Unmatched junction bases numbered 14, after V lost 5 bases and J lost 9 bases. The CDR3 is 16 amino acids. This CDR3 is CAISLTGGTGGSGQYF. The CDR3 DNA sequence: TGTGCCATCAGTCTCACCGGGGGGACAGGGGGCTCGGGGCAGTACTTC.

The table lists this clone with a count of one. The J gene is TRBJ1-2, the V gene TRBV5-1; 7 bases line up with TRBD1. V lost 4 bases and J lost 4; bases outside the gene matches: 10. This CDR3 region has 15 residues. Germline V gene lookup returns CDR1 SGHRS and CDR2 YFSETQ. The CDR3 DNA follows: TGCGCCAGCAGCACAGGGACAGCGGATCCCTATGGCTACACCTTC. It yields the protein CASSTGTADPYGYTF.

This clone has a handful of counts. The rearrangement joins TRBV10-2 to TRBJ1-1, with D perhaps matching TRBD1 (6 bases). The germline gives CDR1 WSHSY, CDR2 SAAADI. The CDR3 runs to 16 residues. V dropped 6 bases and J dropped 2 bases, with 19 bases sitting between them. DNA of the CDR3: TGCGCCAGCAGGGGACGGAAGGGGGAATCAAACACTGAAGCTTTCTTT. Translation: CASRGRKGESNTEAFF.

The chain recombines TRBV2 with TRBJ2-2, with a weak D call TRBD2 (6 bases). Trimming pared 8 bases from V and 9 bases from J, leaving 16 bases between. This CDR3 has 13 amino acids. Germline assignment: CDR1 SNHLY and CDR2 FYNNEI. CDR3 loop: CASCREVGWELFF. The CDR3 DNA sequence: TGTGCCAGCTGTAGGGAGGTGGGATGGGAGCTGTTTTTT.

The chain carries TRBV7-8 and TRBJ1-3, with a tentative D call TRBD1 (6 bases). The CDR3 is 16 amino acids. V was shortened by 5 bases and J by 0 bases, with 14 bases between the two germline ends. Germline assignment: CDR1 SGHVS and CDR2 FQNEAQ. The CDR3 spells CASSGRGGLSGNTIYF. DNA for the CDR3: TGTGCCAGCAGCGGGCGGGGGGGCCTCTCTGGAAACACCATATATTTT.

The chain carries TRBV4-1 and TRBJ2-5, with TRBD2 matching over 15 bases. V shed 3 bases and J 5 bases; nucleotides not matched to a gene: 10. Per germline, CDR1 MGHRA and CDR2 YSYEKL. The CDR3 is 18 residues long. The CDR3 sequence is CASSQDPGLAGGMETQYF. CDR3 in DNA: TGCGCCAGCAGCCAGGATCCGGGACTAGCGGGGGGAATGGAGACCCAGTACTTC.

The chain links TRBV4-1 to TRBJ2-5; 7 bases are shared with TRBD1. Germline CDR1 reads MGHRA; CDR2 reads YSYEKL. Unmatched junction bases numbered 9, after V lost 4 bases and J lost 1 base. This CDR3 has 16 amino acids. The CDR3 loop is CASSRTSDRAQETQYF. In nucleotides, the CDR3 is TGCGCCAGCAGCCGGACATCAGACAGGGCCCAAGAGACCCAGTACTTC.

The V gene is TRBV9, the J gene TRBJ1-5; 8 nucleotides agree with TRBD1. This CDR3 spans 15 amino acids. Germline loops: CDR1 SGDLS, CDR2 YYNGEE. V trimming: 0 bases; J trimming: 5 bases; junction bases outside the gene matches: 4. The CDR3 spells CASSVGQGAHQPQHF. The CDR3 coding sequence is TGTGCCAGCAGCGTAGGGCAGGGGGCGCATCAGCCCCAGCATTTT.

The chain combines TRBV5-6 with TRBJ2-5, with 7 nucleotides matching TRBD1. CDR1 SGHDT and CDR2 YYEEEE come from the germline V gene. The CDR3 is made up of 15 amino acids. The ends lost 4 bases at V and 2 bases at J; junction bases unmatched: 8. The CDR3, as DNA: TGTGCCAGCAGCGGAACCCCGGGACAGCAAGAGACCCAGTACTTC. Encoded protein: CASSGTPGQQETQYF. The variable domain in full, with the rest retrieved from reference TRBV5-6 and TRBJ2-5, is DAGVTQSPTHLIKTRGQQVTLRCSPKSGHDTVSWYQQALGQGPQFIFQYYEEEERQRGNFPDRFSGHQFPNYSSELNVNALLLGDSALYLCASSGTPGQQETQYFGPGTRLLVL.

The chain employs TRBV27 and TRBJ1-5, with a tentative D call TRBD1 (5 bases). V dropped 6 bases and J dropped 2 bases, with 11 bases sitting between them. Germline CDR1 and CDR2: MNHEY and SMNVEV (reference sequence). The CDR3 consists of 14 residues. The CDR3 sequence: CASSQGWGNQPQHF. CDR3 coding DNA: TGTGCCAGCAGCCAGGGATGGGGCAATCAGCCCCAGCATTTT.

As to this clone: At one end, the junction sequence differs from germline, possibly due to a read error. The chain combines TRBV7-7 with TRBJ2-5; perhaps TRBD2 as D (6 bases). This CDR3 region has 15 residues. Germline assignment: CDR1 SSHAT and CDR2 FNYEAQ (reference sequence). CDR3 sequence: CASSPVGGNQETQYF. The CDR3 coding sequence is TGTGCTAGCAGCCCGGTGGGCGGGAACCAAGAGACCCAGTACTTC.